This T cell receptor (beta chain) appears in the sequencing data of a study of radiotherapy plus CTLA-4 blockade in lung cancer. Those with chemo-refractory metastatic non-small-cell lung cancer were treated with focal radiation combined with CTLA-4 blockade using ipilimumab. The assay was immunoSEQ multiplex PCR, and TCRdb's table has in-frame clones only and misses some. The sample records some 60,000 clones, around 80% being singletons. Looked up from germline, CDR1 is SGHRS and CDR2 is YFSETQ. Trimming took 1 base from V and 3 from J, leaving 14 bases between them. CDR3 length: 15 amino acids. The TCR sequence derives from a human donor with non-small cell lung cancer who had a partial response to radiotherapy plus ipilimumab. V and J are TRBV5-1 and TRBJ2-7; perhaps TRBD1 as D (6 bases). Sequenced here: peripheral blood, sampled from a patient treated with radiotherapy plus ipilimumab. CDR3 sequence reads: CASSLKQGPVYEQYF. Here the CDR3 DNA reads TGCGCCAGCAGCTTGAAGCAGGGGCCAGTCTACGAGCAGTACTTC.